These T cell receptor beta chains were read from a single sample in a study of blood T cells in healthy people across ages. TCRdb re-called the 5' RACE reads through MiXCR, storing one row per CDR3 protein. The table lists nearly 1 million distinct CDR3 sequences, 51% of them singletons. Sequenced material: blood. The receptors shown here come from a woman aged 60-75 years in good health. CDR3s include the opening cysteine and the closing phenylalanine or tryptophan. The order of the fields is clone size, D gene, J gene, V gene, CDR3 DNA, CDR3 protein. A D gene is named only where the DNA matches it firmly. Not every row has a clone size; where given, it reads once, few, many or a size class.

clone_size: .; d_call: TRBD1; j_call: TRBJ1-2; v_call: TRBV7-8; cdr3_nt: TGTGCCAGCAGCTCTAACGACAGGGGGCTAGTAGGCTACACCTTC; cdr3_aa: CASSSNDRGLVGYTF
clone_size: .; d_call: TRBD2; j_call: TRBJ2-5; v_call: TRBV29-1; cdr3_nt: TGCAGCGTAGAATATAGCGGGAGACGGGGAGAGACCCAGTACTTC; cdr3_aa: CSVEYSGRRGETQYF
clone_size: few; d_call: .; j_call: TRBJ1-2; v_call: TRBV28; cdr3_nt: TGTGCCAGCAGTTCAGTCAACTATGGCTACACCTTC; cdr3_aa: CASSSVNYGYTF
clone_size: .; d_call: TRBD1; j_call: TRBJ2-3; v_call: TRBV7-7; cdr3_nt: TGTGCCAGCAGCCTCGCTACGGGACAGGGGGCGTTTGGGCCTAGCACAGATACGCGGTATTTT; cdr3_aa: CASSLATGQGAFGPSTDTRYF
clone_size: .; d_call: .; j_call: TRBJ1-2; v_call: TRBV7-2; cdr3_nt: TGTGCCAGCAGCCCGGGCGGGACTAACTTGGGCTACACCTTC; cdr3_aa: CASSPGGTNLGYTF
clone_size: .; d_call: .; j_call: TRBJ2-3; v_call: TRBV4-3; cdr3_nt: TGCGCCAGCAGCCATGGATTCGCAAGCACAGATACGCAGTATTTT; cdr3_aa: CASSHGFASTDTQYF
clone_size: few; d_call: .; j_call: TRBJ2-4; v_call: TRBV4-2; cdr3_nt: TGTGCCAGCAGCCAAGACGGGTCGGGAGCTCCCAAAAACATTCAGTACTTC; cdr3_aa: CASSQDGSGAPKNIQYF
clone_size: .; d_call: .; j_call: TRBJ1-1; v_call: TRBV12-3/TRBV12-4; cdr3_nt: TGTGCCAGCACCAAAGGGGGACGGTTGAACACTGAAGCTTTCTTT; cdr3_aa: CASTKGGRLNTEAFF
clone_size: .; d_call: .; j_call: TRBJ1-4; v_call: TRBV5-1; cdr3_nt: TGCGCCAGCAGCCTTATAGGCGGACGGGTTAATGAAAAACTGTTTTTT; cdr3_aa: CASSLIGGRVNEKLFF
clone_size: .; d_call: .; j_call: TRBJ1-5; v_call: TRBV28; cdr3_nt: TGTGCCAGCAGTTCCACTTCGAGGAGACGTAGCAATCAGCCCCAGCATTTT; cdr3_aa: CASSSTSRRRSNQPQHF
clone_size: .; d_call: .; j_call: TRBJ2-1; v_call: TRBV6-6; cdr3_nt: TGTGTCAGCAGTTACTTTACAGGGCAGTACAATGAGCAGTTCTTC; cdr3_aa: CVSSYFTGQYNEQFF
clone_size: .; d_call: TRBD1; j_call: TRBJ1-1; v_call: TRBV2; cdr3_nt: TGTGCCAGCAGGGGACAGGGGAAACGAGGAACTGAAGCTTTCTTT; cdr3_aa: CASRGQGKRGTEAFF
clone_size: many; d_call: .; j_call: TRBJ1-2; v_call: TRBV28; cdr3_nt: TGTGCCAGCAAGACTACAGGGAACTATGGCTACACCTTC; cdr3_aa: CASKTTGNYGYTF
clone_size: .; d_call: TRBD2; j_call: TRBJ2-7; v_call: TRBV20-1; cdr3_nt: TGCAGTGCTCCGAGGACTAGCTCCTACGAGCAGTACTTC; cdr3_aa: CSAPRTSSYEQYF
clone_size: .; d_call: TRBD2; j_call: TRBJ2-1; v_call: TRBV29-1; cdr3_nt: TGCAGCGTTGAAATCAGGGACTACGAGCAGTTCTTC; cdr3_aa: CSVEIRDYEQFF
clone_size: .; d_call: .; j_call: TRBJ1-6; v_call: TRBV29-1; cdr3_nt: TGCAGCGCTATGGCGGACGGGGGATCACCCCTCCACTTT; cdr3_aa: CSAMADGGSPLHF
clone_size: .; d_call: TRBD2; j_call: TRBJ2-3; v_call: TRBV5-1; cdr3_nt: TGCGCCAGCAGCTACCGACTAGCGGAGATCACAAATACGCAGTATTTT; cdr3_aa: CASSYRLAEITNTQYF
clone_size: few; d_call: TRBD2; j_call: TRBJ2-7; v_call: TRBV5-1; cdr3_nt: TGCGCCAGCAAAAAGCGGGAGGGCGTCTACGAGCAGTACTTC; cdr3_aa: CASKKREGVYEQYF
clone_size: once; d_call: TRBD2; j_call: TRBJ2-7; v_call: TRBV29-1; cdr3_nt: TGCAGCGTTAGAGCGGGAGCAAACTCCTACGAGCAGTACTTC; cdr3_aa: CSVRAGANSYEQYF
clone_size: few; d_call: .; j_call: TRBJ2-7; v_call: TRBV7-9; cdr3_nt: TGTGCCAGCATCACGGCGGGGGCCCCCCTGTACGAGCAGTACTTC; cdr3_aa: CASITAGAPLYEQYF
clone_size: .; d_call: TRBD2; j_call: TRBJ2-5; v_call: TRBV12-3/TRBV12-4; cdr3_nt: TGTGCCAGCAGTGCCTTACTAGCGGGAGTAGAGACCCAGTACTTC; cdr3_aa: CASSALLAGVETQYF
clone_size: .; d_call: .; j_call: TRBJ2-4; v_call: TRBV18; cdr3_nt: TGTGCCAGCTCATCGGGAGCTGGGGAGCAGTACTTC; cdr3_aa: CASSSGAGEQYF